A single sample is the source of the 8 T cell receptor beta chains below, sequenced in a study of shared clonotypes between healthy human individuals (dated by TCRdb to about 2020). CD8 naive samples were obtained by positive selection for CCR7 among CD45RO-negative cells, yielding a CD45RA+CCR7+ population from which TemRA cells were excluded. Libraries were built with the immunoSEQ multiplex PCR assay. TCRdb retrieved this table from immuneACCESS and kept in-frame rearrangements only. Not all clones are present; in checked studies, unresolved V genes account for under half, and no reason is known for the remainder. This sample holds over 2 million clones; around 96% were observed only once. About 1.1% of the sample lies in the top ten. The source material was naive CD8+ T cells sorted from blood. Per the publication, the cell subset or site label means: CD45RA+CCR7+. These receptors came from a man between 18 and 35 years old in good health.

About this clone: This probably arose from a read error, given a far larger clone one base away. Other DNA sequences in the sample encode the same CDR3. The gene calls are TRBV27 and TRBJ1-5; D uncertain. The V and J ends lost 6 bases and 2 bases respectively, with 5 bases between them. The CDR3 is made up of 12 amino acids. Germline V gives CDR1 MNHEY, CDR2 SMNVEV (reference sequence). The CDR3 region has the DNA TGTGCCAGCAGCGAAGGCAATCAGCCCCAGCATTTT. This translates into CASSEGNQPQHF.

A few counts support this clone. Other DNA sequences in this specimen translate into the identical CDR3. This chain links TRBV5-1 with TRBJ2-1, with D maybe TRBD2 (6 bases). Germline lookup yields CDR1 SGHRS and CDR2 YFSETQ. The CDR3 is 15 amino acids. Trimming took 0 bases from V and 2 from J, leaving 9 bases between them. The CDR3 region is CASSLVGGPYNEQFF. The CDR3 DNA is TGCGCCAGCAGCTTGGTCGGGGGACCCTACAATGAGCAGTTCTTC.

The chain links TRBV19 to TRBJ1-1; no reliable D call. V dropped 3 bases and J dropped 0 bases, with 14 bases sitting between them. This CDR3 spans 16 amino acids. Germline V gene sequence: CDR1 LNHDA, CDR2 SQIVND (reference sequence). CDR3 sequence (DNA): TGTGCCAGTAGTATCGAGGGCAGAAGTATGAACACTGAAGCTTTCTTT. This sequence encodes CASSIEGRSMNTEAFF.

The gene calls are TRBV15 and TRBJ2-7; the match to TRBD2 covers 11 bases. Germline V gives CDR1 LNHNV, CDR2 YYDKDF (reference sequence). The CDR3 is made up of 17 amino acids. V trimming: 0 bases; J trimming: 6 bases; junction bases outside the gene matches: 10. CDR3 protein: CATSRELAGDISGEQYF. The CDR3 DNA sequence: TGTGCCACCAGCAGAGAACTAGCGGGGGACATAAGCGGCGAGCAGTACTTC.

The gene calls are TRBV5-4 and TRBJ1-1; D unresolved. Trimming stripped 4 bases from V and 2 bases from J, with 9 bases between. Germline V gene data show CDR1 as SGHNT and CDR2 as YYREEE (reference sequence). CDR3 length equals 13 residues. CDR3 sequence: CASSPEGNTEAFF. CDR3 bases: TGTGCCAGCAGCCCAGAAGGTAACACTGAAGCTTTCTTT.

This clone showed up just a few times. This chain connects TRBV5-1 to TRBJ1-1; tentatively, D is TRBD1 (5 bases). The CDR3 loop spans 15 amino acids. Germline V lookup: CDR1 SGHRS, CDR2 YFSETQ. V shed 4 bases and J shed 3 bases, with 16 bases lying between them. CDR3 in DNA: TGCGCCAGCAGCCCGGGGACGGGTTGGGACACTGAAGCTTTCTTT. This codes for CASSPGTGWDTEAFF.

The chain couples TRBV27 to TRBJ2-3; D possibly corresponds to TRBD1 (6 bases). From germline, CDR1 is MNHEY and CDR2 SMNVEV (reference sequence). V dropped 4 bases and J dropped 5 bases, with 19 bases sitting between them. The CDR3 contains 16 residues. The CDR3 reads CASSSPGAVRLDTQYF. The CDR3, as DNA: TGTGCCAGCAGTTCCCCAGGGGCGGTGAGATTAGATACGCAGTATTTT.

The chain uses TRBV4-1 and TRBJ2-1, with 12 bases aligning to TRBD2. Trimming at V came to 4 bases and at J to 8 bases, leaving 6 bases not matched to a gene. Germline CDR1 is MGHRA and CDR2 is YSYEKL. The CDR3 has 15 residues. Here the CDR3 reads CASSLRTSGNYEQFF. CDR3 DNA sequence: TGCGCCAGCAGCCTACGGACTAGCGGGAACTATGAGCAGTTCTTC.